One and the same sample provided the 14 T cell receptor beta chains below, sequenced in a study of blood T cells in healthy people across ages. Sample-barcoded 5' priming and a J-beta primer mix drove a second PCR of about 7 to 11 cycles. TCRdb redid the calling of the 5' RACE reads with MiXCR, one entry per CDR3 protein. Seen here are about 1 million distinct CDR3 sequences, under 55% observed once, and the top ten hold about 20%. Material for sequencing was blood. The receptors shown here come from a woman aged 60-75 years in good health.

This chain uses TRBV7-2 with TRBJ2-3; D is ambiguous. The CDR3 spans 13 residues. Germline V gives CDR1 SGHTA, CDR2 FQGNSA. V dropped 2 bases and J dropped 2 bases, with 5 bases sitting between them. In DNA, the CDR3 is TGTGCCAGCAGCTTATTGTACACAGATACGCAGTATTTT. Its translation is CASSLLYTDTQYF.

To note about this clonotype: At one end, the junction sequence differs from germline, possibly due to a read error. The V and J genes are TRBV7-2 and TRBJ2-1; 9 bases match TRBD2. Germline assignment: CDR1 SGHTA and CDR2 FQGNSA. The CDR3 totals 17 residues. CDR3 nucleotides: TGTGCCAGCAGCTTAGTAGCGGGAGTTCGGTCCTACAAGGAGCAGTTCTTC. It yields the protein CASSLVAGVRSYKEQFF. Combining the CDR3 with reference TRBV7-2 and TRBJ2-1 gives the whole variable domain GAGVSQSPSNKVTEKGKDVELRCDPISGHTALYWYRQSLGQGLEFLIYFQGNSAPDKSGLPSDRFSAERTGGSVSTLTIQRTQQEDSAVYLCASSLVAGVRSYKEQFFGPGTRLTVL.

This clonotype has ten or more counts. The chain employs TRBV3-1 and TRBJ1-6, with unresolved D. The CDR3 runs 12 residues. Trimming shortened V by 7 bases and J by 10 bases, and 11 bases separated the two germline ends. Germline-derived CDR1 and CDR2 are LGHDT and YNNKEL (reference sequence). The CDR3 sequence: CASKGDHSPLHF. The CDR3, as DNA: TGTGCCAGCAAAGGAGACCACTCACCCCTCCACTTT.

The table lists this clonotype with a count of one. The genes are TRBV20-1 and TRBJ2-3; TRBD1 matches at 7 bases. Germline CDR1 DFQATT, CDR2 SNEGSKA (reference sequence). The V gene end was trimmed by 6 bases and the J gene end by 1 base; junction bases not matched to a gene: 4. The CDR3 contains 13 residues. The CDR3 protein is CSALGQGTDTQYF. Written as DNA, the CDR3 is TGCAGTGCACTCGGACAGGGCACAGATACGCAGTATTTT.

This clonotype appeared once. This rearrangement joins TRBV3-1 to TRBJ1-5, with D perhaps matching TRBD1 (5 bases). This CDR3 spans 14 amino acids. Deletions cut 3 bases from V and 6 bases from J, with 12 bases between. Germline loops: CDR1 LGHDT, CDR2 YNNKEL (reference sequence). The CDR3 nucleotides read TGTGCCAGCAGCCATGGAGGGGCTAGTCAGCCCCAGCATTTT. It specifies CASSHGGASQPQHF. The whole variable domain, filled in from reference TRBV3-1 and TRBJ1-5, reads DTAVSQTPKYLVTQMGNDKSIKCEQNLGHDTMYWYKQDSKKFLKIMFSYNNKELIINETVPNRFSPKSPDKAHLNLHINSLELGDSAVYFCASSHGGASQPQHFGDGTRLSIL.

In DNA, the CDR3 is TGTGCCAGCAGCCTAGGAAGGACAACTCAACCGTACTTC. Encoded protein: CASSLGRTTQPYF. V and J are TRBV7-6 and TRBJ2-7; possibly TRBD1 for D (5 bases). Trimming removed 5 bases from V and 12 bases from J, with 20 bases in between. The CDR3 totals 13 residues. The germline V gene has CDR1 SGHVS and CDR2 FNYEAQ.

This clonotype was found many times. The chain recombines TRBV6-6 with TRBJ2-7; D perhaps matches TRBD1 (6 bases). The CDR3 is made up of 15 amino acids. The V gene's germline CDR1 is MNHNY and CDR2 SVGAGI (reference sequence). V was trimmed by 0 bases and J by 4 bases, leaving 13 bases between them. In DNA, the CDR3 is TGTGCCAGCAGTTACTCCGGACAGTTGGCTTACGAGCAGTACTTC. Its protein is CASSYSGQLAYEQYF.

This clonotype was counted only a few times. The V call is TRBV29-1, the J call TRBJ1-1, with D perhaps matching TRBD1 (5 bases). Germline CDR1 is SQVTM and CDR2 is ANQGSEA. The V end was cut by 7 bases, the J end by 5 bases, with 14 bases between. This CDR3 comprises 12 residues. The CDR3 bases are TGCAGCGCCCACACGGGGGAAACTGAAGCTTTCTTT. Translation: CSAHTGETEAFF.

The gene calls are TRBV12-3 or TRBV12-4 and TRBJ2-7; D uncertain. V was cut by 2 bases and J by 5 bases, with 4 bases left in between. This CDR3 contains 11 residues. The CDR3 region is CASSLIHEQYF. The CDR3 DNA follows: TGTGCCAGCAGTTTAATCCACGAGCAGTACTTC.

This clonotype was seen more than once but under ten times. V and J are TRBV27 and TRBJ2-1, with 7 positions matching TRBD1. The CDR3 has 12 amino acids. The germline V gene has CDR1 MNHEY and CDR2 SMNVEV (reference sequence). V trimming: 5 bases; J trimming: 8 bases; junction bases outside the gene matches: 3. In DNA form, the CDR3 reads TGTGCCAGCAGTGACAGGGTCCATGAGCAGTTCTTC. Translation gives CASSDRVHEQFF.

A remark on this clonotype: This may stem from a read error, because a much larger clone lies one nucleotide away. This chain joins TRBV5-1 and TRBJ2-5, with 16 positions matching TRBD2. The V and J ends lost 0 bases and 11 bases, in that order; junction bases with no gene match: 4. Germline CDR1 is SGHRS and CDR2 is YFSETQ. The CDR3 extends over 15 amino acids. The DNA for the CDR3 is TGCGCCAGCAGCTTGGACGGGACTAGCGGGAGGGAGCAGTACTTC. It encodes CASSLDGTSGREQYF. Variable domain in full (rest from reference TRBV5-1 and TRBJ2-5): KAGVTQTPRYLIKTRGQQVTLSCSPISGHRSVSWYQQTPGQGLQFLFEYFSETQRNKGNFPGRFSGRQFSNSRSEMNVSTLELGDSALYLCASSLDGTSGREQYFGPGTRLLVL.

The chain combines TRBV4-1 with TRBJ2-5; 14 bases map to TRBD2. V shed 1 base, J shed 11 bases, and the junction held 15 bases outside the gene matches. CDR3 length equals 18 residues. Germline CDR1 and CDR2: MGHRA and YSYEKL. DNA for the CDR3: TGCGCCAGCAGCCAAGCCAACATGGGACTAGCGGGAGTAAGTGAGCAGTACTTC. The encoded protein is CASSQANMGLAGVSEQYF.

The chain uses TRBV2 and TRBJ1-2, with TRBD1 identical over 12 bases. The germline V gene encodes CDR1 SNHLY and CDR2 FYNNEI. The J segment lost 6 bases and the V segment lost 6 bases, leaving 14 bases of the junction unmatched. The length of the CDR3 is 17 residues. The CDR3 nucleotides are TGTGCCAGCAGCCTAACCCCGGGACAGGGGGCGTGGGATGGCTACACCTTC. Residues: CASSLTPGQGAWDGYTF.

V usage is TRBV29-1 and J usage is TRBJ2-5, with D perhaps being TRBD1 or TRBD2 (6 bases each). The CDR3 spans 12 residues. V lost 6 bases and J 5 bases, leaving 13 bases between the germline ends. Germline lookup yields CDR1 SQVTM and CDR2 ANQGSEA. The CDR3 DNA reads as TGCAGCGTCGAGGGGGGCGGCGAGACCCAGTACTTC. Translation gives CSVEGGGETQYF. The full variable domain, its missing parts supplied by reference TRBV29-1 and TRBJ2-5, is SAVISQKPSRDICQRGTSLTIQCQVDSQVTMMFWYRQQPGQSLTLIATANQGSEATYESGFVIDKFPISRPNLTFSTLTVSNMSPEDSSIYLCSVEGGGETQYFGPGTRLLVL.